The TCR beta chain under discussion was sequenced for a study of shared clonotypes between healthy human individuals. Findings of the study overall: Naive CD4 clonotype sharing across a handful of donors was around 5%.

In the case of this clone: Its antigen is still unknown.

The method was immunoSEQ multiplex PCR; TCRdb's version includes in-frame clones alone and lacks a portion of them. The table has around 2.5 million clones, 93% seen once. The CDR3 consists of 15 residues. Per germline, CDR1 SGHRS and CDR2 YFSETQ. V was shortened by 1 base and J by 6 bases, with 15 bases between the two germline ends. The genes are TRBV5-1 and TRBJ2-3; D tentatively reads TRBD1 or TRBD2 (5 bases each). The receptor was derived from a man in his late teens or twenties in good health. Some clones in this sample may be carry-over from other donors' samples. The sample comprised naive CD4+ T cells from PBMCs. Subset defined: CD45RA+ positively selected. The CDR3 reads CASSLSRGYADTQYF. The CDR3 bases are TGCGCCAGCAGCTTGTCCCGGGGCTATGCGGATACGCAGTATTTT.